The 5 T cell receptor beta chains listed next were all sequenced from one sample in a study of breast tumors, draining lymph nodes, adjacent tissues. TCRdb recomputed calls from the multiplex PCR reads with MiXCR, one row per CDR3 protein. Of approximately 210,000 distinct CDR3 sequences listed, approximately 31% were seen once; the top ten hold around 1.4%. Breast cancer patients provided tissue from their axillary draining lymph nodes. Material: axillary lymph node tissue. The receptors come from a female donor with breast cancer. Some clones in this sample may be carry-over from other donors' samples.

This clonotype was recorded many times. The genes are TRBV19 and TRBJ2-5; 8 bases map to TRBD1. Losses at the gene ends were 2 bases for V and 5 bases for J; bases not matched to a gene: 7. This CDR3 comprises 15 residues. CDR1 and CDR2 from the germline V gene are LNHDA and SQIVND (reference sequence). The DNA for the CDR3 is TGTGCCAGTAGTATAAACACAGGGGGATTGGAGACCCAGTACTTC. Translation gives CASSINTGGLETQYF.

This chain's CDR3 is CASSLSQGEQYV. CDR3 sequence (DNA): TGTGCCAGCAGCTTAAGTCAGGGCGAGCAGTACGTC. V is TRBV7-3 and J is TRBJ2-7; a weak D match, TRBD1 (5 bases). Trimming cost V 1 base and J 6 bases, with 7 bases left between them. In germline, CDR1 is SGHTA, CDR2 FQGTGA. The CDR3 runs 12 residues.

Many counts were recorded for this clonotype. V usage is TRBV5-6 and J usage is TRBJ2-1; no clear D gene. Trimming took 1 base from V and 6 from J, leaving 11 bases between them. In germline, CDR1 is SGHDT, CDR2 YYEEEE. The CDR3 is 14 residues long. CDR3 bases: TGTGCCAGCAGCTTGAGGTATTTGATCAATGAGCAGTTCTTC. Its translation is CASSLRYLINEQFF. Full variable domain (remainder filled in from reference TRBV5-6 and TRBJ2-1): DAGVTQSPTHLIKTRGQQVTLRCSPKSGHDTVSWYQQALGQGPQFIFQYYEEEERQRGNFPDRFSGHQFPNYSSELNVNALLLGDSALYLCASSLRYLINEQFFGPGTRLTVL.

Ten or more counts support this clonotype. The rearrangement links TRBV24-1 to TRBJ1-2; D unclear. Trimming stripped 3 bases from V and 6 bases from J, with 10 bases between. Looked up from germline, CDR1 is KGHDR and CDR2 is SFDVKD. The CDR3 loop spans 13 amino acids. The CDR3: CATSDAWTDGYTF. In DNA, the CDR3 is TGTGCCACCAGTGATGCCTGGACTGATGGCTACACCTTC.

This clonotype was counted only a few times. One base away lies a much larger clone, so this may be a sequencing read error. CDR3 region: CASRHLDRGLFF. In DNA form, the CDR3 reads TGTGCCAGCAGACACCTCGACAGGGGGCTGTTTTTT. The V and J genes are TRBV6-1 and TRBJ1-4; TRBD1 aligns across 9 bases. The CDR3 is made up of 12 amino acids. CDR1 and CDR2 from the germline V gene are MNHNS and SASEGT. The trim removed 6 bases at V and 14 bases at J, leaving 7 bases unmatched.